The rows below give T cell receptor beta chains drawn from one sample of a study of tumor and adjacent non-tumor tissue in lung cancer. TCRdb independently ran MiXCR on the multiplex PCR reads; one entry per CDR3 protein. The sample records roughly 220,000 distinct CDR3 sequences, 70% to 75% being singletons. Input material: lung tumor tissue. The receptors here all came from a man in his sixties with non-small cell lung cancer. The CDR3 runs from the conserved cysteine through the conserved F or W. The order of the fields is clone size, J gene, D gene, V gene, CDR3 protein, CDR3 DNA. D genes are given only for firm matches. Clone size, where shown, is once, few, many, or a class for clones that have expanded.

.,TRBJ2-5,.,TRBV20-1,CSARLELQGTQYF,TGCAGTGCTAGACTAGAACTCCAGGGGACCCAGTACTTC
.,TRBJ1-5,.,TRBV20-1,CNARAGGTDPNQPQHF,TGCAACGCTAGGGCCGGTGGTACAGACCCCAATCAGCCCCAGCATTTT
.,TRBJ2-7,.,TRBV4-3,CTSNQEGSSSYEQYF,TGCACCAGCAACCAAGAAGGAAGTAGCTCCTACGAGCAGTACTTC
.,TRBJ2-5,TRBD1,TRBV6-5,CASTPGQGLTETQYF,TGTGCCAGCACCCCGGGACAGGGTTTAACGGAGACACAGTACTTC
few,TRBJ2-2,.,TRBV6-5,CASSKSALTGELFF,TGTGCCAGCAGTAAATCTGCATTAACCGGGGAGCTGTTTTTT
.,TRBJ1-5,TRBD1,TRBV5-6,CASSLYRGNNQPQHF,TGTGCCAGCAGCTTGTACAGGGGAAACAATCAGCCCCAGCATTTT
.,TRBJ1-1,.,TRBV29-1,CSVERSHYTETFF,TGTAGCGTTGAGCGATCGCATTACACTGAAACTTTCTTT
.,TRBJ2-6,.,TRBV6-2/TRBV6-3,CVSSAPGRGSGANVLTF,TGTGTCAGCAGTGCTCCGGGACGGGGCTCTGGGGCCAACGTCCTGACTTTC
.,TRBJ1-6,.,TRBV6-6,CASSYTVSNSYNSPLHF,TGTGCCAGCAGTTACACGGTGTCAAACTCCTATAATTCACCCCTCCACTTT
.,TRBJ2-3,.,TRBV10-3,CAISESGWDTQYF,TGTGCCATCAGTGAGTCTGGGTGGGATACGCAGTATTTT
few,TRBJ1-1,TRBD1,TRBV5-1,CASSLDRQGRTEAFF,TGCGCCAGCAGCTTGGATAGACAGGGGAGGACTGAAGCTTTCTTT
many,TRBJ1-1,.,TRBV7-8,CASSFGHQNTEAFF,TGTGCCAGCAGCTTCGGACACCAGAACACTGAAGCTTTCTTT
many,TRBJ2-3,.,TRBV11-2,CASSWVGTDTQYF,TGTGCCAGCAGCTGGGTAGGCACAGATACGCAGTATTTT
.,TRBJ1-4,TRBD1,TRBV5-1,CASSSTGTGNEKLFF,TGCGCCAGCAGCTCAACCGGGACAGGGAATGAAAAACTGTTTTTT
.,TRBJ1-5,.,TRBV30,CALNPSGRAQPQHF,TGTGCCTTGAACCCCTCTGGCAGGGCCCAGCCCCAGCATTTT
.,TRBJ2-7,TRBD1,TRBV6-5,CASTHPYRGWYEQYF,TGTGCCAGCACCCACCCCTACAGGGGGTGGTACGAGCAGTACTTC
.,TRBJ2-2,TRBD2,TRBV20-1,CSARTSGRSNSGELFF,TGCAGTGCTAGGACTAGCGGGCGGTCGAACAGCGGGGAGCTGTTTTTT
many,TRBJ2-3,.,TRBV20-1,CSARGGGRADTQYF,TGCAGTGCTAGAGGAGGTGGACGGGCAGATACGCAGTATTTT
.,TRBJ1-1,.,TRBV11-3,CACSLDGLVGQTNTEAFF,TGTGCCTGTAGCTTAGATGGACTCGTCGGGCAGACGAACACTGAAGCTTTCTTT
few,TRBJ1-1,TRBD1,TRBV11-3,CTSSLGRDRLGYQAFF,TGTACCAGCAGCTTAGGCCGGGACAGGCTGGGCTACCAGGCTTTCTTT
.,TRBJ2-3,.,TRBV4-3,CASNQDPGETQYF,TGCGCCAGCAACCAAGATCCCGGAGAGACCCAGTACTTT
.,TRBJ2-3,.,TRBV11-3,CASSSRTTGTQYF,TGTGCCAGCAGCAGTAGGACCACAGGTACGCAGTATTTT
.,TRBJ2-5,.,TRBV5-4,CVSRVDQYQETQYF,TGTGTCAGCAGGGTCGACCAGTACCAAGAGACCCAGTACTTC
.,TRBJ2-3,TRBD2,TRBV20-1,CSARAGGTGF,TGCAGTGCTAGAGCGGGAGGGACGGGTTTT
.,TRBJ2-2,.,TRBV5-4,CVSSLVSRSPGELSF,TGTGTCAGCAGCTTGGTCAGTAGATCCCCCGGGGAGCTGTCTTTT